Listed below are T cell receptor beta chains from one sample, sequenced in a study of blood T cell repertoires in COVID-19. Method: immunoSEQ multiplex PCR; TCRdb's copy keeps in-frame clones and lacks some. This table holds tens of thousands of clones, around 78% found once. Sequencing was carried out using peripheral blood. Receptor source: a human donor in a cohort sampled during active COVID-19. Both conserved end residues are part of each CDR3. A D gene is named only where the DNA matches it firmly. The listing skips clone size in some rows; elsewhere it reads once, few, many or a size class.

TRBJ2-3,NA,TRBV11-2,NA,CASSPGRYTDTQYF,TGTGCCAGCAGCCCGGGGAGATACACAGATACGCAGTATTTT
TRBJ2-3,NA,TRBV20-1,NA,CSASGAGTSPTQYF,TGCAGTGCTAGTGGGGCGGGAACAAGCCCTACGCAGTATTTT
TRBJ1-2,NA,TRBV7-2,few,CASSLVQGRGYTF,TGTGCCAGCAGCTTAGTTCAGGGTAGGGGCTACACCTTC
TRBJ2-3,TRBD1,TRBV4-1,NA,CASRDQDRGTDTQYF,TGCGCCAGCAGGGACCAGGACAGGGGCACAGATACGCAGTATTTT
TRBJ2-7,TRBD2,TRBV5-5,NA,CASSRGREGSYEQYF,TGTGCCAGCAGCCGGGGACGGGAGGGGTCCTACGAGCAGTACTTC
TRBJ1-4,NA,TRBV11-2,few,CASSLEQGETNEKLFF,TGTGCCAGCAGCTTAGAACAAGGAGAAACTAATGAAAAACTGTTTTTT
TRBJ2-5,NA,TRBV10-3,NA,CAISGKGGVGETQYF,TGTGCCATCAGTGGGAAAGGAGGGGTCGGCGAGACCCAGTACTTC
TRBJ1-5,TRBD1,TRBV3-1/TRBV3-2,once,CASSQEKKRDRESNQPQHF,TGTGCCAGCAGCCAAGAAAAGAAACGGGACAGGGAAAGCAATCAGCCCCAGCATTTT
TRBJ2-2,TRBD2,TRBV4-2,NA,CASSQDSSSGRAVTGELFF,TGTGCCAGCAGCCAAGATTCGTCTAGCGGGAGGGCCGTCACCGGGGAGCTGTTTTTT
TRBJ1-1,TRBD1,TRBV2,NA,CASSLTQDRGPEAFF,TGTGCCAGCAGTCTTACTCAGGACAGGGGTCCTGAAGCTTTCTTT